What follows is one T cell receptor (beta chain) and its context. The antigen is not known. This specimen comes from a study of cytomegalovirus exposure and HLA in healthy donors. Points from the study as a whole: Three CMV-associated chains proved CMV antigen-specific in vitro. TCR beta chain V- and J-gene trimming was linked, in a later analysis, to a missense variant in DCLRE1C.

The PCR used 60 Vbeta and 13 Jbeta primers. Clones were sequenced by immunoSEQ multiplex PCR, and TCRdb holds only the in-frame ones, with some missing. Of under 200,000 clones listed, around 85% are singletons. The CDR3 runs 14 residues. Between the trimmed V and J ends, which lost 0 bases and 7 bases, there was a span of 9 bases. Germline assignment: CDR1 SGHNT and CDR2 YENEEA. Material for sequencing was PBMCs. This TCR derives from a human donor in good health. The chain joins TRBV11-3 to TRBJ2-2; D gene uncertain. The chain's CDR3 is CASSLDTGVGELFF. DNA of the CDR3: TGTGCCAGCAGCTTAGATACCGGTGTCGGGGAGCTGTTTTTT.